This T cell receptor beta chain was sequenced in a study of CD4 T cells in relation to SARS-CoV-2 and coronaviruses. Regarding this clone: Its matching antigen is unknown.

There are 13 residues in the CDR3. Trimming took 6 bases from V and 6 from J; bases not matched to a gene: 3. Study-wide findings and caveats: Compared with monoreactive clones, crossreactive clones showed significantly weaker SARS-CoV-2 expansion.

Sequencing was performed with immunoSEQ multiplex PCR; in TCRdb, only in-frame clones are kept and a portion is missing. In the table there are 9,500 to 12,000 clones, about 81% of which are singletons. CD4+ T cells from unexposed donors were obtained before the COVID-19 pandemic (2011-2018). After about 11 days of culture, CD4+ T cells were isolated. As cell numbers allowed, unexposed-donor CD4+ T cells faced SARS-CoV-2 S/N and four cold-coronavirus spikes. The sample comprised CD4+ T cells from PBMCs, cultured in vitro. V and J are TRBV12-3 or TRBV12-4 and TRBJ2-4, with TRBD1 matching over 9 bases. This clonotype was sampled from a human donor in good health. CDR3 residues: CASRGTGRNIQYF. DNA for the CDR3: TGTGCCAGCAGGGGGACAGGGAGAAACATTCAGTACTTC.